The 6 T cell receptor beta chains given below trace back to one sample, sequenced in a study of blood T cells in healthy people across ages. For the second PCR, which ran for 7 to 11 cycles, a sample-barcoded 5' primer and a J-beta primer mix were used. MiXCR was run by TCRdb on the 5' RACE reads, yielding one entry per CDR3 protein. The sample holds about 670,000 distinct CDR3 sequences; around 38% are singletons and the top ten take 30%. The source material was blood. Source of these receptors: a man at least 80 years old in good health.

This clonotype occurred a few times. The CDR3 spells CASSLAQRFSYNEQFF. The CDR3, as DNA: TGTGCCAGCAGCTTGGCCCAGCGGTTCTCCTACAATGAGCAGTTCTTC. The V and J genes are TRBV5-5 and TRBJ2-1; a possible D gene is TRBD2 (5 bases). Germline lookup yields CDR1 SGHKS and CDR2 YYEKEE (reference sequence). Trimming left V 0 bases short and J 0 bases short, with 10 bases between. The CDR3 contains 16 residues.

About this clonotype: One end of the junction varies from germline; a read error may be responsible. This rearrangement joins TRBV6-5 to TRBJ1-4; TRBD1 might be the D (6 bases). There are 15 residues in the CDR3. Germline V lookup: CDR1 MNHEY, CDR2 SVGAGI. For the CDR3, the DNA is TGTGCCAGCAGCTACTCGGGGGCCCGGGACGAAAAACTGTTTTTT. This codes for CASSYSGARDEKLFF.

This clonotype was seen a few times. This sequence joins TRBV27 and TRBJ2-1; 8 bases agree with TRBD2. The CDR3 contains 18 residues. J was trimmed by 6 bases and V by 6 bases; bases with no gene match: 19. Germline values: CDR1 MNHEY, CDR2 SMNVEV (reference sequence). The CDR3 bases are TGTGCCAGCAGACCCGACAAGGTAGGGACTAGGTCGGCCAATGAGCAGTTCTTC. Encoded protein: CASRPDKVGTRSANEQFF.

This sequence joins TRBV7-3 and TRBJ2-3; D is possibly TRBD1 or TRBD2 (5 bases each). Germline CDR1 and CDR2: SGHTA and FQGTGA. The CDR3 sequence is 17 residues long. V lost 4 bases to trimming and J lost 4 bases, with 21 bases between them. The CDR3, as DNA: TGTGCCAGCAGCTCACCCTCGACTGGGTTGGGGGCAGATACGCAGTATTTT. Its translation: CASSSPSTGLGADTQYF.

The genes are TRBV29-1 and TRBJ2-1; 8 positions match TRBD1. CDR1 SQVTM and CDR2 ANQGSEA come from the germline V gene. The CDR3 spans 13 residues. J gave up 10 bases and V 7 bases, and 12 bases lay outside the gene matches. The CDR3 sequence: CSARTGQGYEQFF. The DNA for the CDR3 is TGCAGCGCCCGGACAGGGCAAGGCTACGAGCAGTTCTTC.

The V call is TRBV5-1, the J call TRBJ2-2; D assignment may be TRBD1 or TRBD2 (5 bases each). V was shortened by 0 bases and J by 6 bases, with 9 bases between the two germline ends. Germline CDR1 and CDR2: SGHRS and YFSETQ. The CDR3 covers 14 residues. The CDR3 coding sequence is TGCGCCAGCAGCTTGGTGCCGGGACCCGGGGAGCTGTTTTTT. This translates into CASSLVPGPGELFF.